A selection of T cell receptor beta chains follows, all from one sample in a study of regulatory T cells in long-lasting Graves disease. TCRdb reprocessed the multiplex PCR reads with MiXCR, giving one entry per CDR3 protein. The sample gives about 470,000 distinct CDR3 sequences, less than 25% of which show up once; less than 9% is in the top ten. The sequencing used peripheral blood mononuclear cells (PBMCs), collected when the disease was refractory, from a patient treated with antithyroid drugs. These receptors were collected from a female donor with Graves disease. CDR3s include the opening cysteine and the closing phenylalanine or tryptophan. The D gene is left open where the match is weak. Clone size, where shown, is once, few, many, or a class for clones that have expanded.

TGCAGCGTCCTCGGGAGTTCCTACGAGCAGTACTTC | CSVLGSSYEQYF | - | - | TRBJ2-7 | TRBV29-1
TGTGCCTGGAGCGGAGGGTGGGACGGGCAGACCCAGTACTTC | CAWSGGWDGQTQYF | few | - | TRBJ2-5 | TRBV30
TGTGCCAGCAGCTTGGAGGGACTGAGTGCCTACGAGCAGTACTTC | CASSLEGLSAYEQYF | - | - | TRBJ2-7 | TRBV5-5
TGTGCCAGCAGCCCAAACCGGGGCCCCCTCCACTTT | CASSPNRGPLHF | many | - | TRBJ1-6 | TRBV7-2
TGCGCCACGTCTAGCGGGAGGGGCTACGAGCAGTACTTC | CATSSGRGYEQYF | few | TRBD2 | TRBJ2-7 | TRBV10-2
TGTGCCAGCAGCCAAGTCGATGAGCAGTTCTTC | CASSQVDEQFF | - | - | TRBJ2-1 | TRBV3-1
TGTGCCAGTAGTATAGATCTCGGGACAGCTTTCACAGATACGCAGTATTTT | CASSIDLGTAFTDTQYF | - | TRBD1 | TRBJ2-3 | TRBV19
TGTGCCAGCAGCCAACTCAGGACTAGTCTTTCCTACGAGCAGTACTTC | CASSQLRTSLSYEQYF | many | TRBD2 | TRBJ2-7 | TRBV11-2
TGTGCCAGCAAGCTAGCGGGCCGCTACGAGCAGTACTTC | CASKLAGRYEQYF | many | TRBD2 | TRBJ2-7 | TRBV7-2
TGCAGTGCTAGTACTGGTAGCGGGAGGTACCAAGAGACCCAGTACTTC | CSASTGSGRYQETQYF | - | TRBD2 | TRBJ2-5 | TRBV20-1
TGTGCCAGCCTTGACTCCGTCGGCAATCAGCCCCAGCATTTT | CASLDSVGNQPQHF | many | - | TRBJ1-5 | TRBV7-2
TGTGCCAGCAGAAGACAGGGGGCCGGGGAGCAGTACTTC | CASRRQGAGEQYF | many | TRBD1 | TRBJ2-7 | TRBV2
TGTGCCAGCAGTTTAAAGGGACGGGGTAAGGATCAGCCCCAGCATTTT | CASSLKGRGKDQPQHF | many | - | TRBJ1-5 | TRBV27
TGCGCCAGCAGTTTCCAACAAGGGGGCTACGAGCAGTACTTC | CASSFQQGGYEQYF | - | - | TRBJ2-7 | TRBV4-1
TGTGCCGGCCACGGGAGTCTCGGCGAGCAGTTCTTC | CAGHGSLGEQFF | - | - | TRBJ2-1 | TRBV30
TGCGCCAGCAGCCGAGGTGACCGGTGGTACGAGCAGTACTTC | CASSRGDRWYEQYF | few | - | TRBJ2-7 | TRBV4-1
TGTGCCAGCAGTAAAGGACAGTACTATGGCTACACCTTC | CASSKGQYYGYTF | many | - | TRBJ1-2 | TRBV27
TGTGCCTGGAGTGTACGCGGTTCTGGGGCCAACGTCCTGACTTTC | CAWSVRGSGANVLTF | few | - | TRBJ2-6 | TRBV30
TGTGCCAGTAACTACCGTAGCACAGATACGCAGTATTTT | CASNYRSTDTQYF | - | - | TRBJ2-3 | TRBV19
TGCAGCTGCCAGAGGCGCGTTGGGAACACTGAAGCTTTCTTT | CSCQRRVGNTEAFF | many | - | TRBJ1-1 | TRBV29-1
TGTGCCAGCAGTCAATCGGGAGGGAGGCCGTACGTTGGGCAGTACTTC | CASSQSGGRPYVGQYF | many | TRBD2 | TRBJ2-7 | TRBV28
TGTGCCAGCAGCCTGGAGGGACTAGCGGGGGTTAAAGAGACCCAGTACTTC | CASSLEGLAGVKETQYF | many | TRBD2 | TRBJ2-5 | TRBV12-3/TRBV12-4
TGTGCCAGCAGCTCACTAGCGGGAGACCACAATGAGCAGTTCTTC | CASSSLAGDHNEQFF | - | TRBD2 | TRBJ2-1 | TRBV28
TGTGCCAGCAGCTTGGAAGGGGTTGGGGCCAACGTCCTGACTTTC | CASSLEGVGANVLTF | - | - | TRBJ2-6 | TRBV5-5
TGTGCCAGCACTCAGAGAGACTTGGGCATTCAGTACTTC | CASTQRDLGIQYF | many | - | TRBJ2-4 | TRBV2
TGTGCCAGCAGCAAAGAAATCAGCGGGAGGGTGACCGGGGAGCTGTTTTTT | CASSKEISGRVTGELFF | few | TRBD2 | TRBJ2-2 | TRBV7-3
TGTGCCACCAGCGGACAGGACGTTGGCGAGCAGTACTTC | CATSGQDVGEQYF | - | TRBD1 | TRBJ2-7 | TRBV24-1
TGCGCCAGCAGCTATCGATCCGGGACTAGCTCCCCCGAGCAGTACTTC | CASSYRSGTSSPEQYF | - | TRBD2 | TRBJ2-7 | TRBV5-1
TGTGCCAGCAGTTGGTTCCAGGGAGGCAATTCACCCCTCCACTTT | CASSWFQGGNSPLHF | - | - | TRBJ1-6 | TRBV6-5
TGTGCCAGCAGCTTAGATCCAGGGACGTACTACGAGCAGTACTTC | CASSLDPGTYYEQYF | many | - | TRBJ2-7 | TRBV11-2
TGTGCCAGCAGCCTGCGCGTTAGAGATGGCTACACCTTC | CASSLRVRDGYTF | many | - | TRBJ1-2 | TRBV7-2
TGCAGTGCTGTACATCGGACAGGGGGCCTAGAGACCCAGTACTTC | CSAVHRTGGLETQYF | many | TRBD1 | TRBJ2-5 | TRBV20-1
TGTGCCATCAGTGAGTCCCAGTACCAAGAGACCCAGTACTTC | CAISESQYQETQYF | many | - | TRBJ2-5 | TRBV10-3
TGTGCCACCAGCAGAGATCTCGACACCTACACCGGGGAGCTGTTTTTT | CATSRDLDTYTGELFF | - | - | TRBJ2-2 | TRBV15
TGTGCCAGCACCCGGAGCTACGGCGAGCAGTACTTC | CASTRSYGEQYF | few | - | TRBJ2-7 | TRBV7-9
TGCAGTGCTAGAGATACTAAGCAGGAGGCATACTACGAGCAGTACTTC | CSARDTKQEAYYEQYF | - | - | TRBJ2-7 | TRBV20-1
TGTGCCAGCAGCCAACCTACAAGGGGGAACTACGAGCAGTACTTC | CASSQPTRGNYEQYF | - | - | TRBJ2-7 | TRBV3-1
TGTGCCAGCAGCTTAGGAGAGGGCTATGGCTACACCTTC | CASSLGEGYGYTF | - | - | TRBJ1-2 | TRBV7-9
TGTGCCAGCAGCCACCCAAGACTAGCGGGATTGAACACCGGGGAGCTGTTTTTT | CASSHPRLAGLNTGELFF | - | TRBD2 | TRBJ2-2 | TRBV3-1
TGCAGCGTTGAAGTGGTGGGTCTCAGGGGAAGATACGAGCAGTACTTC | CSVEVVGLRGRYEQYF | many | - | TRBJ2-7 | TRBV29-1
TGTGCCAGCAGCTTGAGGGGGAGAGCCAAAAACATTCAGTACTTC | CASSLRGRAKNIQYF | - | - | TRBJ2-4 | TRBV4-2
TGTGCCAGCAGTGAATTCGTCGGGACAGTCCAGAAGAACACTGAAGCTTTCTTT | CASSEFVGTVQKNTEAFF | few | TRBD1 | TRBJ1-1 | TRBV6-1
TGTGCCATCAATAGACTGACTACAGAGGACTCCTTCCTCTTC | CAINRLTTEDSFLF | - | - | TRBJ2-7 | TRBV10-3
TGCAGCGTTGAAGGGACAGGGGATAATGAAAAACTGTTTTTT | CSVEGTGDNEKLFF | - | TRBD1 | TRBJ1-4 | TRBV29-1
TGTGCCAGCAGTTTAGCGGCCACCGGGGAGCTGTTTTTT | CASSLAATGELFF | - | - | TRBJ2-2 | TRBV12-3/TRBV12-4
TGCAGCGTTGGACTGCCACAGGGGGCGGCTGGCTACACCTTC | CSVGLPQGAAGYTF | few | TRBD1 | TRBJ1-2 | TRBV29-1
TGCGCCAGCAGCGCACGACAGGGTTTGGACACTGAAGCTTTCTTT | CASSARQGLDTEAFF | - | TRBD1 | TRBJ1-1 | TRBV4-1
TGCAGTGCAACCTCCGGGACTTTCCTCTACGAGCAGTGCTTC | CSATSGTFLYEQCF | - | - | TRBJ2-7 | TRBV20-1